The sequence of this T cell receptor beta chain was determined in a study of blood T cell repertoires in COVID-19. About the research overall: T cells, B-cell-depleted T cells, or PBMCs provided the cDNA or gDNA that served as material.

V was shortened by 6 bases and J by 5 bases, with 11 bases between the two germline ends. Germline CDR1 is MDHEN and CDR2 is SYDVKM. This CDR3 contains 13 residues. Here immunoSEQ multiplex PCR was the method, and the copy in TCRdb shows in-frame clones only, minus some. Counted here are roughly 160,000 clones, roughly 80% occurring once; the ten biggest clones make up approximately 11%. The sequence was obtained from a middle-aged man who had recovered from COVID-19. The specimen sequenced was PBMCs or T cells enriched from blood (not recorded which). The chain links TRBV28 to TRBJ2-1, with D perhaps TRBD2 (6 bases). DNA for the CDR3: TGTGCCAGCAGGCTAGCGCCGAACAATGAGCAGTTCTTC. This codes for CASRLAPNNEQFF. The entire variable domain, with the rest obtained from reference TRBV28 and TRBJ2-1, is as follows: DVKVTQSSRYLVKRTGEKVFLECVQDMDHENMFWYRQDPGLGLRLIYFSYDVKMKEKGDIPEGYSVSREKKERFSLILESASTNQTSMYLCASRLAPNNEQFFGPGTRLTVL.